Given below is one TCR beta chain in context. The source of the sample is a study of glioma-infiltrating T cells after dendritic cell vaccination. Background on the study: Patients received three intradermal dendritic cell vaccine injections at biweekly intervals.

Up to 2 ug genomic DNA was used for TCRB CDR3 amplification. The repertoire was sequenced with immunoSEQ multiplex PCR; TCRdb's copy has only in-frame clones and lacks some. Counted here are tens of thousands of clones, approximately 80% occurring once; the ten biggest clones make up more than 15%. Time point reported: after dendritic cell vaccination, including at tumor progression/relapse. Patients had residual fresh-frozen tumor tissue and more than two years of survival data. This material consisted of blood, taken after dendritic cell vaccination. This TCR derives from a human donor with glioblastoma.

In DNA, the CDR3 is TGCGCCAGCAGCCCCGACAGGGTATCTGGCTACACCTTC. The encoded protein is CASSPDRVSGYTF. The V call is TRBV4-1, the J call TRBJ1-2; 7 bases align to TRBD1. With V trimmed by 4 bases and J by 7 bases, 6 bases remained unmatched. CDR1 MGHRA and CDR2 YSYEKL come from the germline V gene. The CDR3 has 13 amino acids.